The 8 T cell receptor beta chains presented below share a single source sample, sequenced in a study of vaccination effects on CD4 cells after COVID-19. Profiled with immunoSEQ multiplex PCR; TCRdb holds only in-frame clones, not every one. The repertoire consists of tens of thousands of clones, with around 73% occurring once and the leading ten covering 2% to 3%. CD4+ T cell isolation took place after approximately ten days of culture. Participants each got two BNT162b2 or mRNA-1273 vaccine doses. Their cognate antigens are unknown. This sample comprised CD4+ T cells from PBMCs cultured without peptide, obtained after COVID-19 vaccination. Every receptor here comes from a human donor who received a COVID-19 vaccine.

The rearrangement uses TRBV24-1 and TRBJ2-3, with TRBD2 matching over 7 bases. V lost 4 bases to trimming and J lost 1 base; unmatched junction nucleotides: 4. The CDR3 is 15 amino acids. CDR1 is KGHDR and CDR2 is SFDVKD in the germline V gene. CDR3 residues: CATSELGGGTDTQYF. DNA of the CDR3: TGTGCCACCAGTGAACTGGGGGGGGGCACAGATACGCAGTATTTT.

The V and J genes are TRBV21-1 and TRBJ2-7; whether TRBD2, the table's D call, matches the DNA was not checked. TRBV21-1 is designated a pseudogene. The CDR3 runs 11 residues. CDR3 region: CASSALNEQYV. DNA of the CDR3: TGTGCCAGCAGCGCTCTAAACGAGCAGTACGTC.

The chain is built from TRBV7-3 and TRBJ2-5, with 7 bases lining up with TRBD2. The trim removed 5 bases at V and 5 bases at J, leaving 5 bases unmatched. The CDR3 totals 13 residues. The V gene's germline CDR1 is SGHTA and CDR2 FQGTGA. The CDR3 protein is CASSTLATETQYF. CDR3 in DNA: TGTGCCAGCAGCACACTAGCGACGGAGACCCAGTACTTC.

This clone was seen a few times. The chain combines TRBV29-1 with TRBJ1-2; D is ambiguous. The CDR3 has 11 residues. Germline values: CDR1 SQVTM, CDR2 ANQGSEA. V lost 7 bases, J lost 0 bases, and 6 bases lay in between. Written as DNA, the CDR3 is TGCAGCGCTGATACTAACTATGGCTACACCTTC. Protein product: CSADTNYGYTF.

This clone was seen only once. The chain has TRBV24-1 and TRBJ1-5; 8 nucleotides align to TRBD1. Germline CDR1 KGHDR, CDR2 SFDVKD. The CDR3 length is 15 residues. The junction had 5 bases not matched to a gene; V was cut back by 4 bases and J by 4 bases. The DNA for the CDR3 is TGTGCCACCAGTGACACAAGGACAGGGAATCAGCCCCAGCATTTT. Amino acids: CATSDTRTGNQPQHF.

The chain links TRBV6-5 to TRBJ1-2, with TRBD1 as a possible D gene (6 bases). Germline lookup yields CDR1 MNHEY and CDR2 SVGAGI. V gave up 1 base and J gave up 2 bases, with 11 bases separating them. The CDR3 contains 15 residues. As DNA, the CDR3 is TGTGCCAGCAGTTACTGGGGGGCTAACAACTATGGCTACACCTTC. This encodes CASSYWGANNYGYTF.

This chain uses TRBV6-5 with TRBJ1-1, with D unresolved. Trimming left V 3 bases short and J 0 bases short, with 8 bases between. Germline V gene data show CDR1 as MNHEY and CDR2 as SVGAGI. The CDR3 has 14 amino acids. The CDR3 spells CASSYAQMNTEAFF. The CDR3 DNA sequence: TGTGCCAGCAGTTATGCGCAGATGAACACTGAAGCTTTCTTT.

This rearrangement joins TRBV7-2 to TRBJ1-4; TRBD1 matches at 7 bases. J lost 4 bases, V lost 0 bases, and 2 bases had no gene match. The CDR3 runs 15 residues. Germline CDR1 reads SGHTA; CDR2 reads FQGNSA. CDR3 bases: TGTGCCAGCAGCTTAGCGGACAGGAGTAATGAAAAACTGTTTTTT. Its protein product is CASSLADRSNEKLFF. Full variable domain (outside the CDR3, taken from reference TRBV7-2 and TRBJ1-4): GAGVSQSPSNKVTEKGKDVELRCDPISGHTALYWYRQSLGQGLEFLIYFQGNSAPDKSGLPSDRFSAERTGGSVSTLTIQRTQQEDSAVYLCASSLADRSNEKLFFGSGTQLSVL.